This is a list of T cell receptor beta chains from one sample in a study of T-cell reconstitution after alpha-beta-depleted transplantation in children. MiXCR, run by TCRdb on the PCR reads, gives a single entry per CDR3 protein. The table lists a few hundred thousand distinct CDR3 sequences, about an eighth of them singletons. This specimen consisted of PBMCs, mostly from graft donor cells, obtained 360 days after TCRalphabeta/CD19-depleted stem cell transplant. These TCRs come from a male patient younger than 18 who had a stem cell transplant for acute myeloid leukemia, so the T cells may come from the graft donor. CDR3s leave out the opening cysteine and the closing phenylalanine or tryptophan. A D gene is named only where the DNA matches it firmly. Where a row states a size, it is once, few, many or the class of an expanded clone; other rows omit it.

v_gene: TRBV15
d_gene: .
j_gene: TRBJ2-7
abundance: few
CDR3aa: ATNGRDSYEQY

v_gene: TRBV7-3
d_gene: TRBD2
j_gene: TRBJ2-1
abundance: few
CDR3aa: ASSFRTSYLNEQF

v_gene: TRBV28
d_gene: .
j_gene: TRBJ2-7
abundance: few
CDR3aa: ASNPRGASSYEQY

v_gene: TRBV6-2/TRBV6-3
d_gene: .
j_gene: TRBJ2-7
abundance: few
CDR3aa: ASRRTVSYEQY

v_gene: TRBV5-1
d_gene: TRBD2
j_gene: TRBJ2-1
abundance: .
CDR3aa: ASSALAGGPYNEQF

v_gene: TRBV29-1
d_gene: .
j_gene: TRBJ1-1
abundance: many
CDR3aa: SVGHSNTEAF

v_gene: TRBV29-1
d_gene: .
j_gene: TRBJ1-1
abundance: few
CDR3aa: SVERPGNTEAF

v_gene: TRBV7-3
d_gene: .
j_gene: TRBJ2-6
abundance: .
CDR3aa: ASSLMVRAASGANVLT

v_gene: TRBV29-1
d_gene: TRBD1
j_gene: TRBJ1-6
abundance: .
CDR3aa: SVAGTDNSPLH

v_gene: TRBV6-1
d_gene: .
j_gene: TRBJ1-5
abundance: .
CDR3aa: ASYPAQPGQPQH

v_gene: TRBV28
d_gene: .
j_gene: TRBJ2-5
abundance: few
CDR3aa: ASSLMAGGGTQY

v_gene: TRBV30
d_gene: .
j_gene: TRBJ2-5
abundance: .
CDR3aa: AWSLDQETQY

v_gene: TRBV7-9
d_gene: .
j_gene: TRBJ2-7
abundance: many
CDR3aa: ASSGPLGYEQY

v_gene: TRBV29-1
d_gene: .
j_gene: TRBJ2-7
abundance: many
CDR3aa: SAGGGSSYEQY

v_gene: TRBV7-3
d_gene: .
j_gene: TRBJ2-5
abundance: many
CDR3aa: ASSLTTDQETQY

v_gene: TRBV12-3/TRBV12-4
d_gene: TRBD1
j_gene: TRBJ2-7
abundance: few
CDR3aa: ASSPGTERWYEQY

v_gene: TRBV7-8
d_gene: .
j_gene: TRBJ2-1
abundance: many
CDR3aa: ASSLHEVANEQF

v_gene: TRBV6-5
d_gene: .
j_gene: TRBJ2-5
abundance: .
CDR3aa: ASSNSETQY

v_gene: TRBV28
d_gene: .
j_gene: TRBJ2-7
abundance: .
CDR3aa: ASSFLGEFTYEQY

v_gene: TRBV21-1
d_gene: .
j_gene: TRBJ2-1
abundance: .
CDR3aa: ASRVRTGAYNEQF

v_gene: TRBV2
d_gene: TRBD2
j_gene: TRBJ2-5
abundance: .
CDR3aa: ASSDRRLAGVETQY

v_gene: TRBV10-3
d_gene: .
j_gene: TRBJ1-1
abundance: few
CDR3aa: AIKFGTQNTEAF

v_gene: TRBV5-1
d_gene: TRBD2
j_gene: TRBJ2-1
abundance: once
CDR3aa: ASSLEASGRMVGEQF

v_gene: TRBV7-7
d_gene: .
j_gene: TRBJ2-1
abundance: few
CDR3aa: ASSLSGGAWNEQF

v_gene: TRBV4-3
d_gene: TRBD1
j_gene: TRBJ1-6
abundance: .
CDR3aa: ASSHLQGRDSPLH

v_gene: TRBV11-2
d_gene: TRBD1
j_gene: TRBJ2-1
abundance: many
CDR3aa: ASSLDRDRGYNEQF

v_gene: TRBV20-1
d_gene: TRBD1
j_gene: TRBJ2-3
abundance: many
CDR3aa: SARPGQGVSDTQY

v_gene: TRBV11-2
d_gene: .
j_gene: TRBJ2-1
abundance: many
CDR3aa: ASSLERAGASTRGPLEQF

v_gene: TRBV20-1
d_gene: .
j_gene: TRBJ2-7
abundance: few
CDR3aa: SATRTGHHYEQY

v_gene: TRBV6-4
d_gene: TRBD2
j_gene: TRBJ2-3
abundance: .
CDR3aa: ASSDGAGGPYTQY

v_gene: TRBV7-8
d_gene: TRBD1
j_gene: TRBJ2-7
abundance: few
CDR3aa: ASSFLGQGYREQY

v_gene: TRBV7-9
d_gene: TRBD2
j_gene: TRBJ2-7
abundance: .
CDR3aa: ASSPRERGVSYEQY

v_gene: TRBV12-3/TRBV12-4
d_gene: TRBD2
j_gene: TRBJ2-1
abundance: many
CDR3aa: ANSASGNVGEQF

v_gene: TRBV29-1
d_gene: .
j_gene: TRBJ2-7
abundance: few
CDR3aa: SVEDQDKAGRAGEQY

v_gene: TRBV29-1
d_gene: .
j_gene: TRBJ2-1
abundance: .
CDR3aa: SVQRGAYNEQF

v_gene: TRBV7-2
d_gene: .
j_gene: TRBJ2-3
abundance: many
CDR3aa: ASTRSGSTDTQY

v_gene: TRBV7-2
d_gene: .
j_gene: TRBJ2-7
abundance: few
CDR3aa: ASTLPFGAGVSNEQY

v_gene: TRBV20-1
d_gene: .
j_gene: TRBJ1-1
abundance: many
CDR3aa: SARDTGNTEAF

v_gene: TRBV24-1
d_gene: TRBD2
j_gene: TRBJ2-1
abundance: few
CDR3aa: ATRPAGGPSNEQF

v_gene: TRBV29-1
d_gene: TRBD2
j_gene: TRBJ2-2
abundance: few
CDR3aa: SVELAGDRELF